This TCR beta chain derives from a study of T cells in Graves' hyperthyroidism and ophthalmopathy. This clonotype was seen repeatedly, ten times or more. Its antigen is still unknown. Study conclusions and caveats: Blood also contained most expanded thyroid clonotypes above 0.001.

RNA transcripts yielded amplified TCR beta CDR3 regions. The HTBI primer set drove a first-round RT-PCR of the TCR CDR3. TCRdb re-called the multiplex PCR reads through MiXCR, storing one row per CDR3 protein. This table holds approximately 480,000 distinct CDR3 sequences, less than 25% found once. Over 18 months, lack of ophthalmopathy progression marked Graves' hyperthyroidism as stable. The study excluded patients with uncontrolled infection, other autoimmune disease, pregnancy or lactation. Every diagnosis used clinical symptoms, serum thyroxine and TRAb, thyroid ultrasound and orbital computed tomography. This CDR3 is built from 16 residues. The V end was cut by 0 bases, the J end by 0 bases, with 11 bases between. CDR1 is MNHEY and CDR2 is SMNVEV in the germline V gene (reference sequence).

This clonotype was sampled from a man between 18 and 35 years old with Graves' hyperthyroidism. The chain carries TRBV27 and TRBJ1-1, with D possibly TRBD1 on 5 matching bases. The sample was blood. The CDR3 here is CASSLSGGPLNTEAFF. CDR3 nucleotides: TGTGCCAGCAGTTTATCGGGGGGACCCTTGAACACTGAAGCTTTCTTT.